This TCR beta chain was captured in a study of blood T cell repertoires in COVID-19. For the study at large: T cells, B-cell-depleted T cells, or PBMCs provided the cDNA or gDNA that served as material.

Only in-frame clones appear in the TCRdb table, and some are missing; sequencing was by immunoSEQ multiplex PCR. The sample holds fewer than 90,000 clones, roughly 72% seen once. The CDR3 is made up of 14 amino acids. V was trimmed by 3 bases and J by 0 bases, leaving 6 bases between them. CDR1 and CDR2 (germline): LNHDA, SQIVND (reference sequence). This receptor was taken from a man aged 60-69 years with COVID-19, enrolled during active disease. The genes are TRBV19 and TRBJ1-5; D unclear. Sequencing was carried out using peripheral blood. CDR3 DNA sequence: TGTGCCAGTAGTATTCACAGTAGCAATCAGCCCCAGCATTTT. Protein product: CASSIHSSNQPQHF. Using reference TRBV19 and TRBJ1-5 for the parts outside the CDR3, the full variable domain is DGGITQSPKYLFRKEGQNVTLSCEQNLNHDAMYWYRQDPGQGLRLIYYSQIVNDFQKGDIAEGYSVSREKKESFPLTVTSAQKNPTAFYLCASSIHSSNQPQHFGDGTRLSIL.